Following are 28 T cell receptor beta chains from one sample sequenced in a study of Ad26.COV2.S vaccination and SARS-CoV-2 variants. Assay: immunoSEQ multiplex PCR; the TCRdb copy retains only in-frame clones and omits some. The sample has 300,000 to 400,000 clones, 87% seen once. Treatment: around 19 received Ad26.COV2.S at low or high dose, single or two shots; a few received placebo; per-sample allocation not given. The study sampled participants on day 63 after the first vaccine or placebo injection. The specimen was peripheral blood, collected in a trial of Ad26.COV2.S vaccine versus placebo. The receptors derive from a person aged 18-60 years who received the Ad26.COV2.S COVID-19 vaccine or a placebo.

This clone came up a few times. This rearrangement joins TRBV3-1 (or the pseudogene TRBV3-2) to TRBJ1-5; a weak D match, TRBD1 (6 bases). V lost 2 bases, J lost 6 bases, and 11 bases lay in between. The CDR3 spans 14 residues. CDR1 is LGHDT, CDR2 YNNKEL, per germline (reference sequence). CDR3 bases: TGTGCCAGCAGCCAATCTGGGGGCGGTCAGCCCCAGCATTTT. It specifies CASSQSGGGQPQHF.

The rearrangement uses TRBV29-1 and TRBJ2-1; perhaps TRBD2 as D (5 bases). The CDR3 is 13 amino acids. With 4 bases removed from V and 8 bases from J, the gap between germline ends came to 15 bases. Germline CDR1 SQVTM, CDR2 ANQGSEA. The CDR3: CSVGWSLGDEQFF. The CDR3 nucleotides read TGCAGCGTTGGATGGTCACTAGGAGATGAGCAGTTCTTC.

This rearrangement joins TRBV9 to TRBJ1-6, with 10 bases that match TRBD1. This CDR3 spans 16 amino acids. V was pared by 5 bases and J by 8 bases, with 10 bases of the junction left unmatched. Germline V gives CDR1 SGDLS, CDR2 YYNGEE. CDR3 in amino acids: CASSHGAGTGDSPLHF. The DNA of the CDR3 is TGTGCCAGCAGTCATGGCGCCGGGACAGGGGATTCACCCCTCCACTTT.

The chain uses TRBV9 and TRBJ1-2; TRBD1 might be the D (5 bases). CDR1 is SGDLS, CDR2 YYNGEE, per germline. Trimming pared 0 bases from V and 7 bases from J, leaving 16 bases between. The CDR3 extends over 15 amino acids. For the CDR3, the DNA is TGTGCCAGCAGCGTAGGACCCCAGGGAAGCGGTGGCTACACCTTC. Its translation is CASSVGPQGSGGYTF. Full variable domain (rest looked up from reference TRBV9 and TRBJ1-2): DSGVTQTPKHLITATGQRVTLRCSPRSGDLSVYWYQQSLDQGLQFLIQYYNGEERAKGNILERFSAQQFPDLHSELNLSSLELGDSALYFCASSVGPQGSGGYTFGSGTRLTVV.

The V call is TRBV2, the J call TRBJ1-2; unclear D gene. V was pared by 5 bases and J by 3 bases, with 16 bases between. CDR1 SNHLY and CDR2 FYNNEI come from the germline V gene. The CDR3 is 15 residues long. In DNA form, the CDR3 reads TGTGCCAGCAGTCCCAGTAGCAGGCTCGACTATGGCTACACCTTC. Its translation is CASSPSSRLDYGYTF. Based on the CDR3 plus reference TRBV2 and TRBJ1-2, the full variable domain is EPEVTQTPSHQVTQMGQEVILRCVPISNHLYFYWYRQILGQKVEFLVSFYNNEISEKSEIFDDQFSVERPDGSNFTLKIRSTKLEDSAMYFCASSPSSRLDYGYTFGSGTRLTVV.

The chain couples TRBV6-5 to TRBJ1-2; no clear D gene. The germline V and J ends were trimmed by 10 bases and 5 bases, with 14 bases remaining between them. The germline CDR1 and CDR2 sequences are MNHEY and SVGAGI. The CDR3 consists of 12 residues. The CDR3 is CATTPGGYGYTF. Written as DNA, the CDR3 is TGTGCCACCACCCCTGGAGGGTATGGCTACACCTTC.

The rearrangement links TRBV19 to TRBJ2-7; the D is unclear. This CDR3 has 13 residues. Germline assignment: CDR1 LNHDA and CDR2 SQIVND (reference sequence). Between the trimmed V and J ends, which lost 3 bases and 3 bases, there was a span of 9 bases. CDR3 in DNA: TGTGCCAGTAGTATTGGTCTAATCTACGAGCAGTACTTC. Translation gives CASSIGLIYEQYF.

This rearrangement joins TRBV7-2 to TRBJ1-2; D possibly corresponds to TRBD1 (5 bases). Trimming took off 5 bases at V and 8 bases at J, with 21 bases between the two ends. This CDR3 has 15 residues. Germline CDR1 and CDR2: SGHTA and FQGNSA. CDR3 sequence reads: CASSPWGGAGRGYTF. The CDR3 bases are TGTGCCAGCAGCCCGTGGGGAGGGGCAGGTAGAGGCTACACCTTC.

The rearrangement links TRBV9 to TRBJ1-1; 7 bases are a match to TRBD1. The CDR3 spans 13 residues. Trimming removed 5 bases from V and 1 base from J; junction bases left unmatched: 2. The germline CDR1 and CDR2 sequences are SGDLS and YYNGEE. In DNA form, the CDR3 reads TGTGCCAGCAGAGGACAGGAGAACACTGAAGCTTTCTTT. Translating it yields CASRGQENTEAFF. Together with reference TRBV9 and TRBJ1-1, the CDR3 gives the full variable domain: DSGVTQTPKHLITATGQRVTLRCSPRSGDLSVYWYQQSLDQGLQFLIQYYNGEERAKGNILERFSAQQFPDLHSELNLSSLELGDSALYFCASRGQENTEAFFGQGTRLTVV.

The rearrangement joins TRBV6-5 to TRBJ2-5; 8 positions agree with TRBD2. CDR3 size: 14 residues. Per germline, CDR1 MNHEY and CDR2 SVGAGI. The junction had 8 bases not matched to a gene; V was cut back by 5 bases and J by 6 bases. The CDR3 coding sequence is TGTGCCAGCAGTCCGGGCCCGGGAGGGAAGACCCAGTACTTC. This translates into CASSPGPGGKTQYF.

A word on this clone: An end of the junction differs from the germline gene, which may be a read error. The rearrangement joins TRBV18 to TRBJ1-6, with D maybe TRBD1 (5 bases). CDR3 length: 12 residues. Germline-derived CDR1 and CDR2 are KGHSH and LQKENI. This CDR3 is CASSPTGAVSTF. The DNA for the CDR3 is TGTGCCAGCTCACCAACTGGGGCGGTATCCACTTTT.

This clone came up once. The V and J genes are TRBV19 and TRBJ2-7, with D maybe TRBD2 (6 bases). This CDR3 has 13 residues. V lost 5 bases and J 3 bases, leaving 11 bases between the germline ends. Looked up from germline, CDR1 is LNHDA and CDR2 is SQIVND (reference sequence). As DNA, the CDR3 is TGTGCCAGTAGTTTTCGGGACTTCTACGAGCAGTACTTC. Protein product: CASSFRDFYEQYF.

This chain links TRBV19 with TRBJ2-1, with D unclear. The CDR3 length is 15 residues. V lost 5 bases to trimming and J lost 1 base, with 12 bases between them. The germline V gene has CDR1 LNHDA and CDR2 SQIVND (reference sequence). CDR3 nucleotides: TGTGCCAGTAGTTTCTACACGACTTCCTACAATGAGCAGTTCTTC. Its protein product is CASSFYTTSYNEQFF.

This clone occurred a few times. DNA of the CDR3: TGCGCCAGCAGCCAAGATCAGCGACCGACCTACGAGCAGTACTTC. Translating it yields CASSQDQRPTYEQYF. This sequence joins TRBV4-1 and TRBJ2-7; D call uncertain. Germline V gene data show CDR1 as MGHRA and CDR2 as YSYEKL. Trimming cost V 0 bases and J 2 bases, with 11 bases left between them. This CDR3 is 15 amino acids long.

This chain links TRBV9 with TRBJ2-7, with 7 nucleotides matching TRBD1. Germline V gene sequence: CDR1 SGDLS, CDR2 YYNGEE. This CDR3 is 15 amino acids long. V was clipped by 0 bases and J by 4 bases; unmatched bases: 7. CDR3 sequence (DNA): TGTGCCAGCAGCGTAGGACAGGGTGAAGCGTACGAGCAGTACTTC. Translated, it gives CASSVGQGEAYEQYF.

The gene calls are TRBV15 and TRBJ1-5; D unclear. The germline V gene encodes CDR1 LNHNV and CDR2 YYDKDF (reference sequence). This CDR3 comprises 19 residues. The V end was cut by 0 bases, the J end by 7 bases, with 25 bases between. In DNA, the CDR3 is TGTGCCACCAGCAGAGAGATTTGGGCAGTACGTAAGGTCCAGCAGCCCCAGCATTTT. This sequence encodes CATSREIWAVRKVQQPQHF.

The rearrangement uses TRBV5-1 and TRBJ1-1, with D hard to call. CDR3 size: 13 residues. V was trimmed by 2 bases and J by 0 bases, leaving 5 bases between them. The V gene's germline CDR1 is SGHRS and CDR2 YFSETQ. DNA for the CDR3: TGCGCCAGCAGCTTAGACCTGAACACTGAAGCTTTCTTT. It translates to CASSLDLNTEAFF.

The genes are TRBV10-3 and TRBJ1-2; no clear D gene. V dropped 3 bases and J dropped 3 bases, with 8 bases sitting between them. The CDR3 totals 13 residues. Germline V gene sequence: CDR1 ENHRY, CDR2 SYGVKD. Here the CDR3 DNA reads TGTGCCATCAGTGAACGGCGGCACTATGGCTACACCTTC. It is translated as CAISERRHYGYTF.

The CDR3 loop is CASSLGYYNEQFF. The CDR3 coding sequence is TGTGCCAGCAGCTTAGGCTACTACAATGAGCAGTTCTTC. This rearrangement joins TRBV7-9 to TRBJ2-1; no clear D gene. V was trimmed by 1 base and J by 3 bases, leaving 4 bases between them. Germline V gene lookup returns CDR1 SEHNR and CDR2 FQNEAQ (reference sequence). This CDR3 has 13 residues.

J is TRBJ2-7 and V is TRBV23-1; D not certain. TRBV23-1 belongs to the ORF category, with a function that is uncertain. The CDR3 length is 13 residues. The V end was cut by 4 bases, the J end by 2 bases, with 9 bases between. This CDR3 reads CASSLPSAYEQYF. The CDR3 DNA reads as TGCGCCAGCAGTCTTCCGAGTGCCTACGAGCAGTACTTC.

The chain combines TRBV18 with TRBJ1-5, with TRBD1 matching 10 bases. Germline CDR1 reads KGHSH; CDR2 reads LQKENI. Trimming removed 3 bases from V and 2 bases from J; junction bases left unmatched: 4. The CDR3 has 16 amino acids. CDR3 DNA: TGTGCCAGCTCACCGGGGACAGGGGTGGGCAATCAGCCCCAGCATTTT. Protein product: CASSPGTGVGNQPQHF.

V and J are TRBV19 and TRBJ1-1, with a weak D call TRBD1 (5 bases). This CDR3 spans 14 amino acids. Germline values: CDR1 LNHDA, CDR2 SQIVND (reference sequence). The ends were cut back, 3 bases at V and 2 bases at J, with 10 bases in the middle. The chain's CDR3 is CASSIRGPNTEAFF. For the CDR3, the DNA is TGTGCCAGTAGTATTCGGGGACCCAACACTGAAGCTTTCTTT.

This rearrangement joins TRBV7-2 to TRBJ2-3; D is perhaps TRBD2 (5 bases). The V end was cut by 10 bases, the J end by 1 base, with 18 bases between. CDR3 length equals 15 residues. CDR1 and CDR2 from the germline V gene are SGHTA and FQGNSA. CDR3 loop: CATTAWISGTDTQYF. Written as DNA, the CDR3 is TGTGCCACCACAGCTTGGATTAGCGGCACAGATACGCAGTATTTT.

This clone was picked up one time. The chain has TRBV5-4 and TRBJ1-1, with 7 bases aligning to TRBD1. The germline V gene encodes CDR1 SGHNT and CDR2 YYREEE (reference sequence). This CDR3 is built from 14 residues. Trimming cost V 0 bases and J 4 bases; bases outside gene matches: 3. This chain's CDR3 is CASSLETGSTEAFF. The CDR3 bases are TGTGCCAGCAGCTTGGAGACAGGGAGCACTGAAGCTTTCTTT.

The J gene is TRBJ2-7, the V gene TRBV4-2; D gene ambiguous. CDR1 and CDR2 from the germline V gene are LGHNA and YNFKEQ. The CDR3 length is 13 residues. Trimming left V 1 base short and J 1 base short, with 5 bases between. CDR3 sequence: CASSQGVSYEQYF. The CDR3 coding sequence is TGTGCCAGCAGCCAAGGCGTATCCTACGAGCAGTACTTC.

J is TRBJ2-7 and V is TRBV27; the D is unclear. CDR1 is MNHEY, CDR2 SMNVEV, per germline (reference sequence). Trimming left V 0 bases short and J 5 bases short, with 8 bases between. The CDR3 runs 13 residues. The CDR3 region has the DNA TGTGCCAGCAGTTTATCTGCCGCGAACGAGCAGTACTTC. Residues: CASSLSAANEQYF.

The chain employs TRBV7-9 and TRBJ1-6, with 7 bases that match TRBD1. Germline values: CDR1 SEHNR, CDR2 FQNEAQ (reference sequence). The CDR3 has 16 amino acids. The V and J ends lost 5 bases and 4 bases, in that order; junction bases with no gene match: 8. The CDR3 is CASSQEQGPYNSPLHF. The CDR3 region has the DNA TGTGCCAGCAGCCAAGAACAGGGGCCTTATAATTCACCCCTCCACTTT.

This chain connects TRBV5-1 to TRBJ1-5; D gene ambiguous. Germline V gives CDR1 SGHRS, CDR2 YFSETQ. The V and J ends lost 4 bases and 4 bases respectively, with 12 bases between them. CDR3 length equals 14 residues. The DNA for the CDR3 is TGCGCCAGCAGCCCCGCAACTGGTAATCAGCCCCAGCATTTT. Protein sequence: CASSPATGNQPQHF.